These T cell receptor beta chains were read from a single sample in a study of blood T cell repertoires in COVID-19. Clones were sequenced by immunoSEQ multiplex PCR, and TCRdb holds only the in-frame ones, with some missing. Among about 200,000 clones listed, 75% to 85% were seen once. Sequenced input: peripheral blood. The origin of the receptors is a human donor in a cohort sampled during active COVID-19. Each CDR3 is given with its conserved first and last residue.

CDR3 protein,J gene,V gene
CASSLSGSGAFNTGELFF,TRBJ2-2,TRBV28
CASSQGLAGGYNEQFF,TRBJ2-1,TRBV11-2
CASSFLDRVDYGYTF,TRBJ1-2,TRBV28
CASSPQGSNQPQHF,TRBJ1-5,TRBV11-2
CASSLLAGNYNEQFF,TRBJ2-1,TRBV6-2/TRBV6-3
CASSHGLAGHLAKNIQYF,TRBJ2-4,TRBV3-1/TRBV3-2
CASRSVRQGRHGYTF,TRBJ1-2,TRBV6-5
CASRGQGAGRETQYF,TRBJ2-5,TRBV6-6
CASYSGITYNEQFF,TRBJ2-1,TRBV2
CASSEIADPISEQYF,TRBJ2-7,TRBV2
CASSTGYEQYF,TRBJ2-7,TRBV5-4
CASRKGASRTYNEQFF,TRBJ2-1,TRBV5-1
CASSLDDRANYGYTF,TRBJ1-2,TRBV7-7
CASSLEGEDNQPQHF,TRBJ1-5,TRBV28
CASSRRGGITEAFF,TRBJ1-1,TRBV5-6
CASRRLAGGYEQYF,TRBJ2-7,TRBV7-2
CASSQRAGGRTDTQYF,TRBJ2-3,TRBV4-1
CASTPFGLTGTQYF,TRBJ2-5,TRBV28
CASSHRTGTDTQYF,TRBJ2-3,TRBV28
CASSPESTVFPTNEKLFF,TRBJ1-4,TRBV18
CASSSLERQGDADTQYF,TRBJ2-3,TRBV7-6
CASSASGQRNEQFF,TRBJ2-1,TRBV19
CASSLIGQGLDNEQFF,TRBJ2-1,TRBV5-4
CASSQGTARKQYF,TRBJ2-7,TRBV5-1
CASSYRLARNEQFF,TRBJ2-1,TRBV6-5
CASSYSTAREQYF,TRBJ2-7,TRBV19
CASSFLITSGRFHEQFF,TRBJ2-1,TRBV28
CASNKDRGLFGPSSYNEQFF,TRBJ2-1,TRBV28
CASSYSGGLLGTEAFF,TRBJ1-1,TRBV6-5
CASSQEGGQGLREQYF,TRBJ2-7,TRBV4-1
CASSRGLAGPEGGPGDTQYF,TRBJ2-3,TRBV28
CASSLTGGQGVPEAFF,TRBJ1-1,TRBV5-5
CASSRRQDSNQPQHF,TRBJ1-5,TRBV6-5
CAWSDPHGSGRAFHADTQYF,TRBJ2-3,TRBV30
CASSLGKTGQETQYF,TRBJ2-5,TRBV27